This T cell receptor (beta chain) is drawn from a study of breast tumors, draining lymph nodes, adjacent tissues. TCRdb reanalysed the multiplex PCR reads using MiXCR and keeps one entry per CDR3 protein. The sample shows tens of thousands of distinct CDR3 sequences, around 50% of them seen only once. The sample holds a few counts of this clonotype. Sequenced sample: breast tumor tissue. The sequence was obtained from a female donor with breast cancer. Some clones in this sample may be carry-over from other donors' samples.

CDR3 loop: CASSQQGWSSYEQYV. The DNA for the CDR3 is TGTGCCAGCAGCCAACAGGGGTGGAGCTCCTACGAGCAGTACGTC. The chain combines TRBV7-9 with TRBJ2-7; 7 nucleotides agree with TRBD1. V dropped 5 bases and J dropped 0; count of bases not matched to a gene: 7. CDR3 length: 15 amino acids. Germline CDR1 and CDR2: SEHNR and FQNEAQ (reference sequence).